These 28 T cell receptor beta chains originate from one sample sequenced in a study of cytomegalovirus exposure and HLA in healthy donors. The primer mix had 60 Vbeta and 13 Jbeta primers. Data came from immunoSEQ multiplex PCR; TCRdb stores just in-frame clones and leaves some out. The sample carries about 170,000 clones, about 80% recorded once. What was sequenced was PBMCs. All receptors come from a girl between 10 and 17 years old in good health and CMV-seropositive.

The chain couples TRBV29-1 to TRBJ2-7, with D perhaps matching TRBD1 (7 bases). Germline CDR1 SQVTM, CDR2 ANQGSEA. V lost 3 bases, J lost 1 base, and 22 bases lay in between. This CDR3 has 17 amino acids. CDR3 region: CSVEGGPGTADSYEQYF. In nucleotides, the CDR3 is TGCAGCGTTGAGGGGGGCCCCGGGACAGCCGATTCCTACGAGCAGTACTTC.

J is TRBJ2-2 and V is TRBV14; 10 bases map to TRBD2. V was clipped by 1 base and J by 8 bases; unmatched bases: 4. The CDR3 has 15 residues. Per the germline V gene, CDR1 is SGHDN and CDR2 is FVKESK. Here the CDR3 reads CASSQVLAGSGELFF. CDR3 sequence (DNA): TGTGCCAGCAGCCAAGTACTAGCGGGGTCGGGGGAGCTGTTTTTT. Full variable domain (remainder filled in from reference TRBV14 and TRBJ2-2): EAGVTQFPSHSVIEKGQTVTLRCDPISGHDNLYWYRRVMGKEIKFLLHFVKESKQDESGMPNNRFLAERTGGTYSTLKVQPAELEDSGVYFCASSQVLAGSGELFFGEGSRLTVL.

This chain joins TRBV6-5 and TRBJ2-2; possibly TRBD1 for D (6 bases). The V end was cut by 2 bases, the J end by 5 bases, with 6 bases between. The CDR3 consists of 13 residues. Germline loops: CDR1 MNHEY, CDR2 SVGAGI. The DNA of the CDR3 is TGTGCCAGCAGTTACGGACAGACCGGGGAGCTGTTTTTT. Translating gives CASSYGQTGELFF.

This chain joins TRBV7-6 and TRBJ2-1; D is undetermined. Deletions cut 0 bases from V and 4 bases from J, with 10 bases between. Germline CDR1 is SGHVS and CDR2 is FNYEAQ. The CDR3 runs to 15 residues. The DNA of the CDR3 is TGTGCCAGCAGCTTAGCCCCTAGGCCTTACAATGAGCAGTTCTTC. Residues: CASSLAPRPYNEQFF.

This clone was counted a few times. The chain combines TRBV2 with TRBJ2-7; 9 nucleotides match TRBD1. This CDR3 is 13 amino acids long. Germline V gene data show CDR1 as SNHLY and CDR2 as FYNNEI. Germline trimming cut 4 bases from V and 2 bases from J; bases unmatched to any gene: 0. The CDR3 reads CASSGDRAYEQYF. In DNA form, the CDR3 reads TGTGCCAGCAGTGGGGACAGGGCCTACGAGCAGTACTTC.

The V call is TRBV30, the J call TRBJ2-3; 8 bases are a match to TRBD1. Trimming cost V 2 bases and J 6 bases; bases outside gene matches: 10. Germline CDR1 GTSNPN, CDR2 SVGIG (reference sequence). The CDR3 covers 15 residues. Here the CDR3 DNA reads TGTGCCTGGAGTTTGGGACAGGAATTGGGCGATACGCAGTATTTT. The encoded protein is CAWSLGQELGDTQYF.

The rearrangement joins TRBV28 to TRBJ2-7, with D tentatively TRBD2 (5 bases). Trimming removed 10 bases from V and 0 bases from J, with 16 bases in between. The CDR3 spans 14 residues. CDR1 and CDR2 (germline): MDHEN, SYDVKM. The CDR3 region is CATRGAGASYEQYF. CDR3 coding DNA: TGTGCCACCAGAGGCGCGGGCGCCTCCTACGAGCAGTACTTC. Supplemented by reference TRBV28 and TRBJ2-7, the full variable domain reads DVKVTQSSRYLVKRTGEKVFLECVQDMDHENMFWYRQDPGLGLRLIYFSYDVKMKEKGDIPEGYSVSREKKERFSLILESASTNQTSMYLCATRGAGASYEQYFGPGTRLTVT.

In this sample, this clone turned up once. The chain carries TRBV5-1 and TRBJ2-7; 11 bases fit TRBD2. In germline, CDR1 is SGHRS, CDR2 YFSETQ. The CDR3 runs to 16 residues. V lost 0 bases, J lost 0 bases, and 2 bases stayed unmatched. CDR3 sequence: CASSLALAGDSYEQYF. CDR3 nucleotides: TGCGCCAGCAGCTTGGCACTAGCGGGGGACTCCTACGAGCAGTACTTC.

The CDR3 DNA sequence: TGCGCCAGCAGCCAAGATTCCAGCAGGTACAATGAGCAGTTCTTC. Its protein is CASSQDSSRYNEQFF. The chain links TRBV4-3 to TRBJ2-1; D is unresolved. With 0 bases removed from V and 4 bases from J, the gap between germline ends came to 10 bases. The CDR3 extends over 15 amino acids. The germline V gene has CDR1 LGHNA and CDR2 YSLEER.

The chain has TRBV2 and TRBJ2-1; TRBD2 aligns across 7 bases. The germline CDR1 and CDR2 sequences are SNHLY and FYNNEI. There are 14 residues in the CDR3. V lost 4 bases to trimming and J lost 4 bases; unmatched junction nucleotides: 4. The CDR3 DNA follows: TGTGCCAGCAGTGTTGACGGGGGGTACAATGAGCAGTTCTTC. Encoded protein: CASSVDGGYNEQFF. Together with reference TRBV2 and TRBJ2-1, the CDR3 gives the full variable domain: EPEVTQTPSHQVTQMGQEVILRCVPISNHLYFYWYRQILGQKVEFLVSFYNNEISEKSEIFDDQFSVERPDGSNFTLKIRSTKLEDSAMYFCASSVDGGYNEQFFGPGTRLTVL.

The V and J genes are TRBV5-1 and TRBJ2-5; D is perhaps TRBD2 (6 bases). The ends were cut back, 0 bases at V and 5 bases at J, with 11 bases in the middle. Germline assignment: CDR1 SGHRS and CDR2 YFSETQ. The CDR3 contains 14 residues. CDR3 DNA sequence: TGCGCCAGCAGCTTGGTCTTCGGAGGGGAGACCCAGTACTTC. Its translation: CASSLVFGGETQYF.

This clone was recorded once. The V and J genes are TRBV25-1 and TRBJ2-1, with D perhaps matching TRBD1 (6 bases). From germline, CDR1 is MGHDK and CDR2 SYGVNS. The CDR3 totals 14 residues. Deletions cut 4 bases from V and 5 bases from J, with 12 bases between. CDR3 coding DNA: TGTGCCAGCAGTGGATATAAGGGGGACAATGAGCAGTTCTTC. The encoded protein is CASSGYKGDNEQFF.

The CDR3 sequence is CASSLGRDQPQHF. The CDR3 DNA reads TGTGCCAGTAGTTTGGGGAGGGATCAGCCCCAGCATTTT. The V call is TRBV19, the J call TRBJ1-5; D remains ambiguous. Trimming left V 5 bases short and J 5 bases short, with 10 bases between. CDR3 length: 13 residues. CDR1 LNHDA and CDR2 SQIVND come from the germline V gene (reference sequence). Together with reference TRBV19 and TRBJ1-5, the CDR3 gives the full variable domain: DGGITQSPKYLFRKEGQNVTLSCEQNLNHDAMYWYRQDPGQGLRLIYYSQIVNDFQKGDIAEGYSVSREKKESFPLTVTSAQKNPTAFYLCASSLGRDQPQHFGDGTRLSIL.

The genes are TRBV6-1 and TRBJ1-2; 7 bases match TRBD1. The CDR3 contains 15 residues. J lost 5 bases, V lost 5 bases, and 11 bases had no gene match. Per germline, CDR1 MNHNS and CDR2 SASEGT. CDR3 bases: TGTGCCAGCAGTTTATCCGGGACAGTCATATATGGCTACACCTTC. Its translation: CASSLSGTVIYGYTF.

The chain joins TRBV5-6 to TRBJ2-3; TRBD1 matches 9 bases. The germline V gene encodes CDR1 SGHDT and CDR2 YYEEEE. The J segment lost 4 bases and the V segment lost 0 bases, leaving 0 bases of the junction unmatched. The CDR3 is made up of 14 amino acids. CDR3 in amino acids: CASSLGQGADTQYF. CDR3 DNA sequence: TGTGCCAGCAGCTTGGGACAGGGGGCAGATACGCAGTATTTT.

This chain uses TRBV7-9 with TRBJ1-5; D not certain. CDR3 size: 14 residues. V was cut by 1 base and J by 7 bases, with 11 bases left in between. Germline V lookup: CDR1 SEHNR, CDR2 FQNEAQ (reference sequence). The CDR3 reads CASSLDGESQPQHF. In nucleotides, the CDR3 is TGTGCCAGCAGCTTAGATGGGGAGTCGCAGCCCCAGCATTTT.

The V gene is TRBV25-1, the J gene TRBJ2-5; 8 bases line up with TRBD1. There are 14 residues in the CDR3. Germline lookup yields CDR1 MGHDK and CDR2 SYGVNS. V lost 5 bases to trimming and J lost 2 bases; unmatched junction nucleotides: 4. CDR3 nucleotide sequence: TGTGCCAGCAGTAACAGGGGGGAACAAGAGACCCAGTACTTC. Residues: CASSNRGEQETQYF.

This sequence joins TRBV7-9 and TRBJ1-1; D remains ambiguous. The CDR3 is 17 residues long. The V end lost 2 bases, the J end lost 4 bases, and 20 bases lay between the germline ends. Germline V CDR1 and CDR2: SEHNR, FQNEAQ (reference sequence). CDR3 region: CASSLPSPGFGGTEAFF. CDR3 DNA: TGTGCCAGCAGCTTACCTTCGCCGGGGTTCGGAGGCACTGAAGCTTTCTTT.

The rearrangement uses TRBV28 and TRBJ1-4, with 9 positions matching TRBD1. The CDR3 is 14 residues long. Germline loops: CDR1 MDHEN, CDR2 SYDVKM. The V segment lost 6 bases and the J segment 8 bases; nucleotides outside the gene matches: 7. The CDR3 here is CASRPQGAVEKLFF. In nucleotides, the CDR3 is TGTGCCAGCAGACCACAGGGGGCGGTAGAAAAACTGTTTTTT.

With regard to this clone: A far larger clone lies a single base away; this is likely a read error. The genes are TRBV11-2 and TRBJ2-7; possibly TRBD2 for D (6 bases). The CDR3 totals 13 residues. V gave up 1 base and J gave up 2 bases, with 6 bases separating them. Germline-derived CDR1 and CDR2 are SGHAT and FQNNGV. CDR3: CASSLGLAYEQYF. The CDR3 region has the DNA TGTGCCAGCAGCTTAGGACTAGCCTACGAGCAGTACTTC.

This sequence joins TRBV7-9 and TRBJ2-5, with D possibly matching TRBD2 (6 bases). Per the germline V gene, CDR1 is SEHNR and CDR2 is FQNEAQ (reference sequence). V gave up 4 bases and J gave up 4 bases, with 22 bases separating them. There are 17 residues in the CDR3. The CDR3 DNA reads TGTGCCAGCAGCTCCTCCGTGGATCAGGGAGGTTTAGAGACCCAGTACTTC. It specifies CASSSSVDQGGLETQYF.

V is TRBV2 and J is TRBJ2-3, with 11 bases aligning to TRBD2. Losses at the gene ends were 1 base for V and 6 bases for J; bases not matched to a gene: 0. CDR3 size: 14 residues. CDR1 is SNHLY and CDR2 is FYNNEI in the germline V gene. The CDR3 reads CASSEGTSGDTQYF. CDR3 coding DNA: TGTGCCAGCAGTGAAGGGACTAGCGGGGATACGCAGTATTTT.

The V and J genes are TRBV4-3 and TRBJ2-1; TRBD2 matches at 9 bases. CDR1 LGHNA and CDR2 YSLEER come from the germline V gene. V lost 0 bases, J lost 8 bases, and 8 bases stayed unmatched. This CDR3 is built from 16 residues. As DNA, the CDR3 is TGCGCCAGCAGCCAAGAAGGCGGGGGGGCTGGCGATGAGCAGTTCTTC. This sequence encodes CASSQEGGGAGDEQFF.

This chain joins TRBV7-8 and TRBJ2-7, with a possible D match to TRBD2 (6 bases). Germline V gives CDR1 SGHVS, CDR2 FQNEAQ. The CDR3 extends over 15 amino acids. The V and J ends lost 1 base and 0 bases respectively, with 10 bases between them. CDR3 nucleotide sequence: TGTGCCAGCAGCTTAGAGAGCGGGTACTCCTACGAGCAGTACTTC. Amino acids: CASSLESGYSYEQYF.

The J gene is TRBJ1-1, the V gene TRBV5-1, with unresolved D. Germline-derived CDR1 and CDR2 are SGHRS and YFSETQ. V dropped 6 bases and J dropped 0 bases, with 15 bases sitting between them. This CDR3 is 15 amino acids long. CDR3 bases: TGCGCCAGCAAACTACTTACATCCATGAACACTGAAGCTTTCTTT. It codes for CASKLLTSMNTEAFF.

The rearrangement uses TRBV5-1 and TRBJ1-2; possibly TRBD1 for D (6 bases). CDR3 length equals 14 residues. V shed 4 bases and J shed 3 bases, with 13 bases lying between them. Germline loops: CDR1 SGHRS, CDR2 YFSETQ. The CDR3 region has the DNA TGCGCCAGCAGCCTGACAGGACTTCACTATGGCTACACCTTC. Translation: CASSLTGLHYGYTF.

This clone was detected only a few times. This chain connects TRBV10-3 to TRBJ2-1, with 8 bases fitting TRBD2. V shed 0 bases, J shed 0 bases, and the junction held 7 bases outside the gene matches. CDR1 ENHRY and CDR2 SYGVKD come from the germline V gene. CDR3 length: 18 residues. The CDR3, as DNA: TGTGCCATCAGTGAGTCGAAAGGCGGGAGGAGCTCCTACAATGAGCAGTTCTTC. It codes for CAISESKGGRSSYNEQFF.

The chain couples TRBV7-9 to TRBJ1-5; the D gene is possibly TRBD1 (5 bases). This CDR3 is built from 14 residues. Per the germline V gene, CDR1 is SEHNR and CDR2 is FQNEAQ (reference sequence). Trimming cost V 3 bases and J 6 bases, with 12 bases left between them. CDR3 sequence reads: CASSFGGRAQPQHF. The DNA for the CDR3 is TGTGCCAGCAGCTTCGGGGGTCGGGCTCAGCCCCAGCATTTT.